This T cell receptor (beta chain) is from a study of Graves' ophthalmopathy and Graves' hyperthyroidism. Amplifying from RNA transcripts, the study obtained TCR beta CDR3 regions. Amplification began with first-round RT-PCR using HTBI primers, then second-round multiplex PCR was performed. TCRdb reprocessed the multiplex PCR reads via MiXCR and lists one record per CDR3 protein. The repertoire holds about 620,000 distinct CDR3 sequences, with about a fifth as singletons. Ophthalmopathy not arising within 18 months of follow-up defined hyperthyroidism as stable. Hyperthyroidism patients, aged 18 to 65, were newly diagnosed, under 2 months' duration. The CDR3 loop spans 12 amino acids. In germline, CDR1 is MNHNS, CDR2 SASEGT. Trimming removed 1 base from V and 6 bases from J, with 7 bases in between. Study results and limitations: This model predicted ophthalmopathy progression (sensitivity around 71%, specificity 72.22%). A classifier, a 13-signature model, separated ophthalmopathy from stable hyperthyroidism with more than 85% sensitivity and 75% to 83% specificity.

This clonotype was seen a few times. What it recognizes is unknown. Material for sequencing was peripheral blood. The chain has TRBV6-1 and TRBJ2-7; D gene unclear. The receptor comes from a woman between 18 and 29 years old with stable Graves' hyperthyroidism. Some clones in this sample may be carry-over from other donors' samples. The CDR3 DNA is TGTGCCAGCAGTGAAGTCCTGGGCGAGCAGTACTTC. This sequence encodes CASSEVLGEQYF.